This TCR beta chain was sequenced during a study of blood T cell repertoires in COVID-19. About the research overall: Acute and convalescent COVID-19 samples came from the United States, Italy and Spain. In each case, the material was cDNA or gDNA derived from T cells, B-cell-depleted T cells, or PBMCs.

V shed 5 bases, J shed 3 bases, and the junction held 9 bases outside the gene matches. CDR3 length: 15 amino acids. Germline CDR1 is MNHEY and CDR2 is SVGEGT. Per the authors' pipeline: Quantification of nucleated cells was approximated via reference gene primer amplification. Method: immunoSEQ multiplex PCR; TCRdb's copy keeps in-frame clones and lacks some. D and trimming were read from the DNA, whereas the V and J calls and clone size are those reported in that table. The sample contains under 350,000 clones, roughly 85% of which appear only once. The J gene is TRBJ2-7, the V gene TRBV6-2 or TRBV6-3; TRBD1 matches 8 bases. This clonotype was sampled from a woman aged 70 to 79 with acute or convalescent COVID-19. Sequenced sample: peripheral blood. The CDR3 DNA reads TGTGCCAGCAGTAGGGGACAGGTCACGGTCTACGAGCAGTACTTC. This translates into CASSRGQVTVYEQYF.